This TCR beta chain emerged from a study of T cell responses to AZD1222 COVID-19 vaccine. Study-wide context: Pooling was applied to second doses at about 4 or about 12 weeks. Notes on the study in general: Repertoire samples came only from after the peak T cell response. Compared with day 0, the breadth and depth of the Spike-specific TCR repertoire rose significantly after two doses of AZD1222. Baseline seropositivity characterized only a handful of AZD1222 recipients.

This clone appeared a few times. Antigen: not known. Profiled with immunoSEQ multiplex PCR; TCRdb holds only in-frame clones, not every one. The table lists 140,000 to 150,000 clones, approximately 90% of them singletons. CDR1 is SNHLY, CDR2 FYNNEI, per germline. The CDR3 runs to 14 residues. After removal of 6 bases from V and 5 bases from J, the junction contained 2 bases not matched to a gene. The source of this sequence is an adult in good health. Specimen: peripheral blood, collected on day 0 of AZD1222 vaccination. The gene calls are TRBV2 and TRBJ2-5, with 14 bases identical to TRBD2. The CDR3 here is CASSGTSGSETQYF. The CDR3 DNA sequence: TGTGCCAGCAGCGGGACTAGCGGGAGTGAGACCCAGTACTTC.